Below, 26 T cell receptor beta chains from the same sample are listed, as sequenced in a study of blood T cell repertoires in COVID-19. Generated by immunoSEQ multiplex PCR, the TCRdb table keeps only in-frame clones and is missing some. The sample gives some 80,000 clones, roughly 87% of which show up once; around 2.9% is in the top ten. Sequenced: peripheral blood. The receptors were gathered from a woman between 45 and 60 years old with active or convalescent COVID-19.

This clone was detected a few times. V usage is TRBV18 and J usage is TRBJ1-6; TRBD1 matches 8 bases. There are 16 residues in the CDR3. V shed 3 bases and J 7 bases; nucleotides not matched to a gene: 8. Germline V gene sequence: CDR1 KGHSH, CDR2 LQKENI. The CDR3: CASSPGTGGGNSPLHF. Here the CDR3 DNA reads TGTGCCAGCTCACCGGGTACAGGGGGTGGGAATTCACCCCTCCACTTT.

The chain joins TRBV18 to TRBJ2-3; D possibly corresponds to TRBD1 (5 bases). This CDR3 spans 13 amino acids. The V end was cut by 6 bases, the J end by 5 bases, with 12 bases between. Germline CDR1 is KGHSH and CDR2 is LQKENI. Here the CDR3 reads CASSKTEEDTQYF. The DNA for the CDR3 is TGTGCCAGCTCGAAGACAGAAGAAGATACGCAGTATTTT. Looking up the rest from reference TRBV18 and TRBJ2-3 gives the full variable domain: NAGVMQNPRHLVRRRGQEARLRCSPMKGHSHVYWYRQLPEEGLKFMVYLQKENIIDESGMPKERFSAEFPKEGPSILRIQQVVRGDSAAYFCASSKTEEDTQYFGPGTRLTVL.

The chain is built from TRBV10-3 and TRBJ1-2, with unresolved D. Trimming took off 0 bases at V and 8 bases at J, with 16 bases between the two ends. The CDR3 is 15 amino acids. Germline CDR1 and CDR2: ENHRY and SYGVKD. The DNA of the CDR3 is TGTGCCATCAGTGAGTCCAGAACCGGGGTGTGGGGCTACACCTTC. The encoded protein is CAISESRTGVWGYTF.

The rearrangement uses TRBV6-4 and TRBJ2-5; 13 positions agree with TRBD2. Per the germline V gene, CDR1 is MRHNA and CDR2 is SNTAGT. V lost 5 bases, J lost 1 base, and 4 bases stayed unmatched. The CDR3 contains 16 residues. This CDR3 is CASSPRTSGGQETQYF. In DNA form, the CDR3 reads TGTGCCAGCAGTCCCCGGACTAGCGGGGGCCAAGAGACCCAGTACTTC.

The V and J genes are TRBV19 and TRBJ1-5, with 8 bases that match TRBD1. Unmatched junction bases numbered 13, after V lost 5 bases and J lost 1 base. The length of the CDR3 is 18 residues. From germline, CDR1 is LNHDA and CDR2 SQIVND (reference sequence). This CDR3 reads CASSSRTGWELSNQPQHF. Here the CDR3 DNA reads TGTGCCAGTAGTTCCCGGACAGGGTGGGAGTTGAGCAATCAGCCCCAGCATTTT.

The chain has TRBV7-3 and TRBJ2-5; 7 bases are shared with TRBD1. Germline CDR1 reads SGHTA; CDR2 reads FQGTGA. Trimming at V came to 5 bases and at J to 4 bases, leaving 10 bases not matched to a gene. The CDR3 has 15 residues. CDR3 sequence reads: CASSRTQGYGETQYF. The CDR3 nucleotides read TGTGCCAGCAGCCGAACACAGGGGTATGGAGAGACCCAGTACTTC.

The V gene is TRBV11-2, the J gene TRBJ2-5; D gene unclear. The CDR3 contains 17 residues. Per germline, CDR1 SGHAT and CDR2 FQNNGV. Deletions cut 1 base from V and 1 base from J, with 16 bases between. In DNA, the CDR3 is TGTGCCAGCAGCTTAGGTTACAGCATGGGCGCCCAAGAGACCCAGTACTTC. Translation: CASSLGYSMGAQETQYF.

The chain carries TRBV4-3 and TRBJ2-5, with TRBD2 as a possible D gene (6 bases). Trimming pared 1 base from V and 2 bases from J, leaving 11 bases between. Germline CDR1 reads LGHNA; CDR2 reads YSLEER. The CDR3 is 15 amino acids. CDR3 DNA sequence: TGCGCCAGCAGCCAAGGGTTACGGGGGCAAGAGACCCAGTACTTC. Translated, it gives CASSQGLRGQETQYF.

The gene calls are TRBV30 and TRBJ1-2, with D maybe TRBD1 (5 bases). V lost 1 base and J lost 4, with 13 bases in between. The CDR3 is made up of 14 amino acids. Germline V gene sequence: CDR1 GTSNPN, CDR2 SVGIG (reference sequence). CDR3 residues: CAWSAMGTGYGYTF. As DNA, the CDR3 is TGTGCCTGGAGTGCCATGGGAACAGGCTATGGCTACACCTTC.

This clone was observed a single time. This chain connects TRBV5-1 to TRBJ1-2, with D perhaps matching TRBD1 (6 bases). Germline CDR1 reads SGHRS; CDR2 reads YFSETQ. The CDR3 sequence is 13 residues long. V was cut by 0 bases and J by 4 bases, with 7 bases left in between. The CDR3 DNA is TGCGCCAGCAGCTTGGCGGACAGCTATGGCTACACCTTC. As protein: CASSLADSYGYTF.

The chain has TRBV30 and TRBJ1-2; TRBD1 matches at 7 bases. Germline values: CDR1 GTSNPN, CDR2 SVGIG (reference sequence). With V trimmed by 8 bases and J by 4 bases, 4 bases remained unmatched. The CDR3 is 11 residues long. The CDR3 is CAVGQPYGYTF. CDR3 sequence (DNA): TGTGCCGTGGGACAGCCCTATGGCTACACCTTC.

The DNA of the CDR3 is TGTGCCAGCTCACCATCAGGGACAGGGACTCTCGGGGGCTATGGCTACACCTTC. Its translation: CASSPSGTGTLGGYGYTF. This rearrangement joins TRBV18 to TRBJ1-2; 9 positions match TRBD1. V gave up 2 bases and J gave up 4 bases; unmatched junction bases: 14. CDR3 size: 18 residues. Germline CDR1 KGHSH, CDR2 LQKENI.

This chain connects TRBV4-3 to TRBJ1-1, with D possibly matching TRBD1 (6 bases). CDR3 length: 16 amino acids. Trimming pared 1 base from V and 4 bases from J, leaving 16 bases between. The germline CDR1 and CDR2 sequences are LGHNA and YSLEER. The CDR3 is CASSQGNPPGATEAFF. The DNA for the CDR3 is TGCGCCAGCAGCCAAGGAAACCCACCAGGGGCCACTGAAGCTTTCTTT.

The chain couples TRBV18 to TRBJ2-2; D call uncertain. CDR1 KGHSH and CDR2 LQKENI come from the germline V gene. V was cut by 2 bases and J by 5 bases, with 6 bases left in between. The CDR3 extends over 13 amino acids. The CDR3 sequence is CASSPVGTGELFF. As DNA, the CDR3 is TGTGCCAGCTCACCAGTCGGGACCGGGGAGCTGTTTTTT.

The V call is TRBV7-9, the J call TRBJ2-1, with D possibly being TRBD1 (6 bases). The V gene lost 5 bases and the J gene lost 6 bases, with 8 bases spanning the gap. The V gene's germline CDR1 is SEHNR and CDR2 FQNEAQ (reference sequence). CDR3 length: 12 amino acids. Written as DNA, the CDR3 is TGTGCCAGCAGCCCGACAGGCAATGAGCAGTTCTTC. This sequence encodes CASSPTGNEQFF. The variable domain in full, completed from reference TRBV7-9 and TRBJ2-1, reads DTGVSQNPRHKITKRGQNVTFRCDPISEHNRLYWYRQTLGQGPEFLTYFQNEAQLEKSRLLSDRFSAERPKGSFSTLEIQRTEQGDSAMYLCASSPTGNEQFFGPGTRLTVL.

V and J are TRBV6-5 and TRBJ1-1; D is uncertain. V was clipped by 6 bases and J by 0 bases, with 14 bases between them. The CDR3 extends over 15 amino acids. Germline CDR1 reads MNHEY; CDR2 reads SVGAGI. CDR3 amino acids: CASSRPTAMNTEAFF. The CDR3 bases are TGTGCCAGCAGCCGACCAACAGCCATGAACACTGAAGCTTTCTTT.

The rearrangement links TRBV7-2 to TRBJ2-2; D is unclear. In germline, CDR1 is SGHTA, CDR2 FQGNSA. Trimming took off 5 bases at V and 9 bases at J, with 13 bases between the two ends. CDR3 length: 13 amino acids. The chain's CDR3 is CASSPLQARELFF. The CDR3 DNA is TGTGCCAGCAGCCCGCTTCAGGCCCGGGAGCTGTTTTTT.

The J gene is TRBJ2-2, the V gene TRBV12-5; 7 bases are shared with TRBD1. Germline trimming cut 1 base from V and 6 bases from J; bases unmatched to any gene: 8. The CDR3 is 16 residues long. Germline V gene lookup returns CDR1 LGHNT and CDR2 FRNRAP. CDR3 nucleotide sequence: TGTGCTAGTGGTTTGGGGTTCATAGGGGGCTCCGGGGAGCTGTTTTTT. Amino acids: CASGLGFIGGSGELFF.

The chain couples TRBV30 to TRBJ1-2; 9 bases match TRBD1. The CDR3 spans 13 residues. J gave up 8 bases and V 2 bases, and 6 bases lay outside the gene matches. CDR1 and CDR2 from the germline V gene are GTSNPN and SVGIG (reference sequence). The CDR3 DNA is TGTGCCTGGAGTCTGGACAGGGGTGGCGGCTACACCTTC. Its translation is CAWSLDRGGGYTF. Based on the CDR3 plus reference TRBV30 and TRBJ1-2, the full variable domain is SQTIHQWPATLVQPVGSPLSLECTVEGTSNPNLYWYRQAAGRGLQLLFYSVGIGQISSEVPQNLSASRPQDRQFILSSKKLLLSDSGFYLCAWSLDRGGGYTFGSGTRLTVV.

V and J are TRBV2 and TRBJ2-3, with a tentative D call TRBD1 (5 bases). The CDR3 covers 14 residues. Deletions cut 7 bases from V and 1 base from J, with 12 bases between. From germline, CDR1 is SNHLY and CDR2 FYNNEI. The CDR3 reads CASTRQGRTDTQYF. For the CDR3, the DNA is TGTGCCAGCACTAGGCAGGGTCGCACAGATACGCAGTATTTT.

The chain uses TRBV30 and TRBJ1-6; 9 bases are a match to TRBD1. CDR1 and CDR2 (germline): GTSNPN, SVGIG (reference sequence). CDR3 length: 15 amino acids. The J segment lost 5 bases and the V segment lost 3 bases, leaving 5 bases of the junction unmatched. DNA for the CDR3: TGTGCCTGGAGCGGACAGGGGACGAATAATTCACCCCTCCACTTT. Its protein product is CAWSGQGTNNSPLHF. Combining the CDR3 with reference TRBV30 and TRBJ1-6 gives the whole variable domain SQTIHQWPATLVQPVGSPLSLECTVEGTSNPNLYWYRQAAGRGLQLLFYSVGIGQISSEVPQNLSASRPQDRQFILSSKKLLLSDSGFYLCAWSGQGTNNSPLHFGNGTRLTVT.

The chain links TRBV28 to TRBJ1-5; D is perhaps TRBD1 (6 bases). CDR3 length: 12 residues. The V gene lost 5 bases and the J gene lost 9 bases, with 11 bases spanning the gap. Per germline, CDR1 MDHEN and CDR2 SYDVKM. CDR3 nucleotides: TGTGCCAGCAGTATTACAGGGACGCCCCAGCATTTT. Translated: CASSITGTPQHF.

As for this clone: The identical CDR3 is also encoded by other nucleotide sequences in the sample. This rearrangement joins TRBV9 to TRBJ1-1; perhaps TRBD1 as D (5 bases). The germline V gene has CDR1 SGDLS and CDR2 YYNGEE. CDR3 size: 14 residues. The V end was cut by 2 bases, the J end by 1 base, with 9 bases between. The CDR3 sequence is CASSVKGANTEAFF. The CDR3 region has the DNA TGTGCCAGCAGCGTGAAAGGGGCGAACACTGAAGCTTTCTTT.

The genes are TRBV3-1 (or the pseudogene TRBV3-2) and TRBJ1-2; D gene uncertain. Trimming took off 0 bases at V and 5 bases at J, with 7 bases between the two ends. CDR1 and CDR2 (germline): LGHDT, YNNKEL (reference sequence). CDR3 size: 13 residues. CDR3 sequence reads: CASSQDRSYGYTF. The CDR3 nucleotides read TGTGCCAGCAGCCAAGATAGGAGTTATGGCTACACCTTC.

V gene TRBV7-8 combines with J gene TRBJ1-1; 7 bases fit TRBD1. The CDR3 contains 16 residues. The J segment lost 3 bases and the V segment lost 4 bases, leaving 11 bases of the junction unmatched. The germline CDR1 and CDR2 sequences are SGHVS and FQNEAQ. This chain's CDR3 is CASSSISWDSYTEAFF. In DNA form, the CDR3 reads TGTGCCAGCAGCTCCATCTCGTGGGACAGTTACACTGAAGCTTTCTTT.

The CDR3 DNA reads as TGTGCCAGCAGCTGGGAGGACACCCTCTACGAGCAGTACTTC. As protein: CASSWEDTLYEQYF. The V call is TRBV7-9, the J call TRBJ2-7, with D possibly being TRBD2 (6 bases). Per the germline V gene, CDR1 is SEHNR and CDR2 is FQNEAQ (reference sequence). V lost 4 bases and J 3 bases, leaving 13 bases between the germline ends. The CDR3 is 14 amino acids.